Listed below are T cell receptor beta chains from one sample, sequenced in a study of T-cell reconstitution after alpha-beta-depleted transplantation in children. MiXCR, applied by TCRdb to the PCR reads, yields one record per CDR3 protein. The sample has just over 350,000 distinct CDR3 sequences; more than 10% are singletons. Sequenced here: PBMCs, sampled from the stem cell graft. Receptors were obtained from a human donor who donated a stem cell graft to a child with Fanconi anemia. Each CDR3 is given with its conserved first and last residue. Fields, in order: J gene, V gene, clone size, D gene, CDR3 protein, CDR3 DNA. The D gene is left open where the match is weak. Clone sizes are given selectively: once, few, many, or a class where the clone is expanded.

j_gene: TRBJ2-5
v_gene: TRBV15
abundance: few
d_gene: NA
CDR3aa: CATSSLDGKEETQYF
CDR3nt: TGTGCCACCAGCAGCTTGGACGGAAAAGAAGAGACCCAGTACTTC

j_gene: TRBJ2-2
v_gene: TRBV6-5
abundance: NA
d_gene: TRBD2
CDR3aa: CASSYLLAGGTGELFF
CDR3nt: TGTGCCAGCAGTTACTTGTTAGCGGGGGGGACCGGGGAGCTGTTTTTT

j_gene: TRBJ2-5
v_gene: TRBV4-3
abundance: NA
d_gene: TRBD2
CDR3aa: CASSQVWGGQETQYF
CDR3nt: TGCGCCAGCAGCCAAGTGTGGGGGGGCCAAGAGACCCAGTACTTC

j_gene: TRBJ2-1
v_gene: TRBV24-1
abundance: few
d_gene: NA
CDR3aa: CATSDRGMSYNEQFF
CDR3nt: TGTGCCACCAGTGATAGGGGGATGTCCTACAATGAGCAGTTCTTC

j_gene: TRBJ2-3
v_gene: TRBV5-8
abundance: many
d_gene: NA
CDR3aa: CASSRDSDTQYF
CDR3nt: TGTGCCAGCAGTCGGGACTCAGATACGCAGTATTTT

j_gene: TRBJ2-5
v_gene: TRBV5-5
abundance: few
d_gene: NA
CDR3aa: CASSLGLHITQETQYF
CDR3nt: TGTGCCAGCAGCTTGGGGTTGCACATAACGCAAGAGACCCAGTACTTC

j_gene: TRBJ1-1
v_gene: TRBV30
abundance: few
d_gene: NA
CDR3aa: CAWSQDGAGAFF
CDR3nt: TGTGCCTGGAGTCAGGACGGAGCGGGGGCTTTCTTT

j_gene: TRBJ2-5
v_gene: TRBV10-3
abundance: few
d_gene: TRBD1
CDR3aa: CAIGGQGEETQYF
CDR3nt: TGTGCCATCGGCGGACAGGGTGAGGAAACCCAGTACTTC

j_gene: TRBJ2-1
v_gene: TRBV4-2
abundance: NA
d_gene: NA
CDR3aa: CASSQVRVDGSYNEQFF
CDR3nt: TGTGCCAGCAGCCAAGTTAGGGTGGATGGGTCCTACAATGAGCAGTTCTTC

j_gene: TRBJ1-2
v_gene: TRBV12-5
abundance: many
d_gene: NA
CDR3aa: CASGAPRQGQNYGYTF
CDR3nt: TGTGCTAGTGGTGCCCCCCGTCAGGGGCAGAACTATGGCTACACCTTC

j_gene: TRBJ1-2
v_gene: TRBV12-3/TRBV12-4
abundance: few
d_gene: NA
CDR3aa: CASRRGSFNYGYTF
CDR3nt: TGTGCCAGCCGCAGGGGCAGTTTTAACTATGGCTACACCTTC

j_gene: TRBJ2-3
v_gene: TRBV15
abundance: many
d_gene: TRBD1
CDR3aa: CATSRVLIGQVFLSTDTQYF
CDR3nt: TGTGCCACCAGCAGAGTCCTAATAGGACAGGTCTTCCTTTCTACAGATACGCAGTATTTT

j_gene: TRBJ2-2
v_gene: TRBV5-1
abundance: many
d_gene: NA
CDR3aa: CASATGSNTGELFF
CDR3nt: TGCGCCAGCGCGACAGGTTCGAACACCGGGGAGCTGTTTTTT

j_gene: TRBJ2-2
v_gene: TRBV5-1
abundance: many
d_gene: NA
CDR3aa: CASSSQWAYTGELFF
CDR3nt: TGCGCCAGCAGCTCCCAGTGGGCCTACACCGGGGAGCTGTTTTTT

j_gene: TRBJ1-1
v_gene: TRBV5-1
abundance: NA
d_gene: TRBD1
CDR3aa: CASSSTGADTEAFF
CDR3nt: TGCGCCAGCAGCTCGACAGGGGCGGACACTGAAGCTTTCTTT

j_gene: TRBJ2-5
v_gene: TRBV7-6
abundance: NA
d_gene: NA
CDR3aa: CASSLGVGRQETQYF
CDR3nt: TGTGCCAGCAGCTTAGGAGTCGGGAGACAAGAGACCCAGTACTTC

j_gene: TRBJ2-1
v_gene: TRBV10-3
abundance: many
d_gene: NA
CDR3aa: CAISPGRNNEQFF
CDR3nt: TGTGCCATCAGTCCCGGACGTAACAATGAGCAGTTCTTC

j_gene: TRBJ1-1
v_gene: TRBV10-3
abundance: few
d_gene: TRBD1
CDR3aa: CAITSRDRVDTEAFF
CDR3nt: TGTGCCATCACGTCCCGGGACAGGGTGGACACTGAAGCTTTCTTT

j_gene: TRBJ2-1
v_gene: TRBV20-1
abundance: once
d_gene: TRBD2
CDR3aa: CSAFPLALAGGRHEQFF
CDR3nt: TGCAGTGCTTTTCCCCTTGCATTAGCGGGGGGCCGGCATGAGCAGTTCTTC

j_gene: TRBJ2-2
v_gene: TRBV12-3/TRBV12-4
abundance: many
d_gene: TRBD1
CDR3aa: CASSLEGRGHRELFF
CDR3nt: TGTGCCAGCAGTTTAGAGGGTAGGGGGCACCGGGAGCTGTTTTTT

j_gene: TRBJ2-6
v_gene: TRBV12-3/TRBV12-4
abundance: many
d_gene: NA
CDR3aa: CASSRRGDSGANVLTF
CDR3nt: TGTGCCAGCAGCAGACGTGGGGACTCTGGGGCCAACGTCCTGACTTTC

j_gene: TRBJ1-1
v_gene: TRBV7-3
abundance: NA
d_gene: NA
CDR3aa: CASSWRPGEEAFF
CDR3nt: TGTGCCAGCAGCTGGCGACCGGGAGAAGAAGCTTTCTTT

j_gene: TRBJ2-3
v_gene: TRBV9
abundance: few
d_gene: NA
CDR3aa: CASSVALAVSTDTQYF
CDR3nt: TGTGCCAGCAGCGTAGCTCTCGCGGTCAGCACAGATACGCAGTATTTT

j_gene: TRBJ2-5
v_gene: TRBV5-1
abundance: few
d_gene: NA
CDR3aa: CASSLEGPSETQYF
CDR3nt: TGCGCCAGCAGCTTGGAAGGACCCTCGGAGACCCAGTACTTC

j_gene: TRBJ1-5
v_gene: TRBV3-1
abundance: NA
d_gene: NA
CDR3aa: CASSPSSALPGSNQPQHF
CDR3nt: TGTGCCAGCAGTCCCTCGTCAGCCCTGCCGGGGAGCAATCAGCCCCAGCATTTT

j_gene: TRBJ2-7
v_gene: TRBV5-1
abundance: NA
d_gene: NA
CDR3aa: CASSITGPSYEQYF
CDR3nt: TGCGCCAGCAGCATAACAGGGCCATCCTACGAGCAGTACTTC

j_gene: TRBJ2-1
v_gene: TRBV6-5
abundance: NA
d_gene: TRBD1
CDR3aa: CASSYRQGNYNEQFF
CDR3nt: TGTGCCAGCAGTTACCGACAGGGGAACTACAATGAGCAGTTCTTC

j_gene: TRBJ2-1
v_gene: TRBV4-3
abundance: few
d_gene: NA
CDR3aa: CASSQGHGGYEQFF
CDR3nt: TGCGCCAGCAGCCAAGGGCATGGGGGATATGAGCAGTTCTTC

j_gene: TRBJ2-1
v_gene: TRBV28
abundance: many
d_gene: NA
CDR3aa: CASSLDLRDRPRREQFF
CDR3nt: TGTGCCAGCAGTTTAGACCTCCGGGACCGACCAAGGAGGGAGCAGTTCTTC

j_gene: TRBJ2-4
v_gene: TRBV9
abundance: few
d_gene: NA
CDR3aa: CASSVAGAAKNIQYF
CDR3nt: TGTGCCAGCAGCGTAGCGGGGGCGGCCAAAAACATTCAGTACTTC

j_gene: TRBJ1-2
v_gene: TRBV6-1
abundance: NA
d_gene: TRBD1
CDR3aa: CASSVGQGSLGYTF
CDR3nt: TGTGCCAGCAGTGTAGGACAGGGATCTCTTGGCTACACCTTC

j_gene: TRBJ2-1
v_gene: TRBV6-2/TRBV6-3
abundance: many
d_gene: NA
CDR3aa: CASSFDTGEQFF
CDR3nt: TGTGCCAGCAGTTTTGATACCGGTGAGCAGTTCTTC

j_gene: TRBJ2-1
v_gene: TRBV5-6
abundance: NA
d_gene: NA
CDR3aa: CASSLIGTGSYNEQFF
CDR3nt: TGTGCCAGCAGCTTAATTGGGACCGGGTCCTACAATGAGCAGTTCTTC

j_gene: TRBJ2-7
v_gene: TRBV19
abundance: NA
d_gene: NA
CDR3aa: CASSMGTTYEQYF
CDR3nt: TGTGCCAGTAGTATGGGGACCACCTACGAGCAGTACTTC

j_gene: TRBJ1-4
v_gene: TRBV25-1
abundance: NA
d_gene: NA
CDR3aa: CASRAQGGEKLFF
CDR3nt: TGTGCCAGCAGAGCTCAGGGTGGTGAAAAACTGTTTTTT